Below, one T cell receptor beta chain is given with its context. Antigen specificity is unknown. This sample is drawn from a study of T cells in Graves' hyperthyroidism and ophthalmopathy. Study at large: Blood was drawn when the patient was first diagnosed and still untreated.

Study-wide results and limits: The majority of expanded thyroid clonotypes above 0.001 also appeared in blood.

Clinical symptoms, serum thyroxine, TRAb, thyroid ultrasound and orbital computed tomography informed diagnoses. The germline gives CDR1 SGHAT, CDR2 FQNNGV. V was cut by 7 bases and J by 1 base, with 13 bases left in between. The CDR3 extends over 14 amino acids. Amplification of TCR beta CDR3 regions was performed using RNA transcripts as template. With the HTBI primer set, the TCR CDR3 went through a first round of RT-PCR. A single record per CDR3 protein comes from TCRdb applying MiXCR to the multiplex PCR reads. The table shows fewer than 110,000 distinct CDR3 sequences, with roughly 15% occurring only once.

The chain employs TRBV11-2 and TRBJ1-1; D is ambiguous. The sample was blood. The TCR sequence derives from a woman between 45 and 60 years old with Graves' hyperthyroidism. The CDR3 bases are TGTGCCAGCACCCGAGGGAGGGCGAACACTGAAGCTTTCTTT. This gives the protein CASTRGRANTEAFF. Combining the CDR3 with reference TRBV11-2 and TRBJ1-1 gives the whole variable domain EAGVAQSPRYKIIEKRQSVAFWCNPISGHATLYWYQQILGQGPKLLIQFQNNGVVDDSQLPKDRFSAERLKGVDSTLKIQPAKLEDSAVYLCASTRGRANTEAFFGQGTRLTVV.